This T cell receptor beta chain was sequenced in a study of cytomegalovirus exposure and HLA in healthy donors. The overall study: Roughly 80% of approximately 400 genotyped donors fell in the Caucasian-associated ancestry cluster.

Study-wide points: A few CMV-associated chains were confirmed in vitro to be specific for CMV antigens.

13 Jbeta primers and 60 Vbeta primers were used for the PCR. TCRdb keeps only in-frame clones here, not all; method: immunoSEQ multiplex PCR. Here the sample spans some 140,000 clones, about 83% being singletons. Notes on this clone: The antigen remains undetermined.

The CDR3 length is 15 residues. V lost 4 bases and J lost 3, with 18 bases in between. Germline values: CDR1 SQVTM, CDR2 ANQGSEA. The sample was PBMCs. This clonotype was obtained from a woman in her twenties or thirties in good health and CMV-seronegative. The chain couples TRBV29-1 to TRBJ1-2; a possible D gene is TRBD1 (6 bases). The CDR3: CSVARLLQGYYGYTF. CDR3 DNA: TGCAGCGTTGCCCGATTATTACAGGGATACTATGGCTACACCTTC.